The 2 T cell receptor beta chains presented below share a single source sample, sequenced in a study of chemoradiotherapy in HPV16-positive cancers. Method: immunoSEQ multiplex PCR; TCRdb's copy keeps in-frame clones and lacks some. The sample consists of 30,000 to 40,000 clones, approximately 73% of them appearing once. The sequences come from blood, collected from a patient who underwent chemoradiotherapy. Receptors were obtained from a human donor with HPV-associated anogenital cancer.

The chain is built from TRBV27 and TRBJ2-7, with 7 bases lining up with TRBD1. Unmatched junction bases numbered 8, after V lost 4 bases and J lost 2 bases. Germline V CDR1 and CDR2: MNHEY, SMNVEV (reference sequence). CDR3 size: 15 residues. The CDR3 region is CASSSSGTETYEQYF. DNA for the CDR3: TGTGCCAGCAGTTCTTCCGGGACAGAGACCTACGAGCAGTACTTC.

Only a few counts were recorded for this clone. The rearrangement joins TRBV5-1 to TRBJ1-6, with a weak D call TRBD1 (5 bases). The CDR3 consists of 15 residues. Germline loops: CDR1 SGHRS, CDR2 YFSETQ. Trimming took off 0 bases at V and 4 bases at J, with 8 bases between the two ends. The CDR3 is CASSLGQIYNSPLHF. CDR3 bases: TGCGCCAGCAGCTTGGGACAGATTTATAATTCACCCCTCCACTTT. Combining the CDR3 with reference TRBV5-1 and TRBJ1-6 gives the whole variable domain KAGVTQTPRYLIKTRGQQVTLSCSPISGHRSVSWYQQTPGQGLQFLFEYFSETQRNKGNFPGRFSGRQFSNSRSEMNVSTLELGDSALYLCASSLGQIYNSPLHFGNGTRLTVT.